This entry lists 16 T cell receptor beta chains sequenced from one sample in a study of breast tumors, draining lymph nodes, adjacent tissues. Samples came from axillary lymph nodes draining the breast cancer. Via MiXCR, TCRdb re-called the multiplex PCR reads, giving one row per CDR3 protein. Of around 130,000 distinct CDR3 sequences in the sample, less than 35% were seen once. Sequenced: axillary lymph node tissue. All receptors come from a female donor with breast cancer. Some clones in this sample may be carry-over from other donors' samples.

This clonotype appeared many times. The rearrangement links TRBV7-9 to TRBJ1-1; D unresolved. The CDR3 contains 12 residues. The V end lost 5 bases, the J end lost 1 base, and 5 bases lay between the germline ends. Germline CDR1 reads SEHNR; CDR2 reads FQNEAQ (reference sequence). As DNA, the CDR3 is TGTGCCAGCAGCCAAGGGAACACTGAAGCTTTCTTT. Translated: CASSQGNTEAFF.

This clonotype was observed at least ten times. The chain is built from TRBV19 and TRBJ2-2; D unclear. In germline, CDR1 is LNHDA, CDR2 SQIVND (reference sequence). CDR3 length equals 15 residues. V shed 1 base and J shed 3 bases, with 9 bases lying between them. The DNA of the CDR3 is TGTGCCAGTAGTATAGGGTCCTCCTACACCGGGGAGCTGTTTTTT. This sequence encodes CASSIGSSYTGELFF.

This clonotype was counted many times. The V and J genes are TRBV4-1 and TRBJ1-4; TRBD1 matches 7 bases. This CDR3 is 17 amino acids long. The J segment lost 2 bases and the V segment lost 1 base, leaving 7 bases of the junction unmatched. Per germline, CDR1 MGHRA and CDR2 YSYEKL. The chain's CDR3 is CASSQVGTALTNEKLFF. The CDR3 nucleotides are TGCGCCAGCAGCCAAGTGGGGACAGCATTGACTAATGAAAAACTGTTTTTT.

This clonotype was counted ten times or more. The chain carries TRBV19 and TRBJ2-5; D gene unclear. The V end was cut by 6 bases, the J end by 3 bases, with 8 bases between. This CDR3 contains 12 residues. Per germline, CDR1 LNHDA and CDR2 SQIVND (reference sequence). CDR3 DNA: TGTGCCAGTAGCGAGGATAAAGAGACCCAGTACTTC. Protein product: CASSEDKETQYF.

The chain has TRBV3-1 and TRBJ1-1; the D is unclear. The CDR3 contains 12 residues. Trimming pared 1 base from V and 2 bases from J, leaving 2 bases between. The germline CDR1 and CDR2 sequences are LGHDT and YNNKEL (reference sequence). CDR3 residues: CASSQVNTEAFF. CDR3 nucleotides: TGTGCCAGCAGCCAAGTAAACACTGAAGCTTTCTTT.

This clonotype appeared many times. V gene TRBV2 combines with J gene TRBJ2-1; TRBD2 aligns across 9 bases. The CDR3 is 14 amino acids. Germline V gene data show CDR1 as SNHLY and CDR2 as FYNNEI. Losses at the gene ends were 4 bases for V and 9 bases for J; bases not matched to a gene: 7. CDR3 in DNA: TGTGCCAGCAGTGCGCTAGCGGGATGGGGTGAGCAGTTCTTC. Residues: CASSALAGWGEQFF. The entire variable domain, with the rest obtained from reference TRBV2 and TRBJ2-1, is as follows: EPEVTQTPSHQVTQMGQEVILRCVPISNHLYFYWYRQILGQKVEFLVSFYNNEISEKSEIFDDQFSVERPDGSNFTLKIRSTKLEDSAMYFCASSALAGWGEQFFGPGTRLTVL.

In this sample, this clonotype turned up many times. The rearrangement joins TRBV5-1 to TRBJ1-2, with TRBD1 as a possible D gene (6 bases). Germline CDR1 and CDR2: SGHRS and YFSETQ. The CDR3 is made up of 12 amino acids. The germline V and J ends were trimmed by 0 bases and 6 bases, with 6 bases remaining between them. CDR3 coding DNA: TGCGCCAGCAGCTTGGACAGGGATGGCTACACCTTC. This translates into CASSLDRDGYTF.

This clonotype was picked up many times. The rearrangement joins TRBV11-2 to TRBJ1-3, with D unclear. The CDR3 length is 15 residues. Trimming left V 4 bases short and J 2 bases short, with 12 bases between. Germline V lookup: CDR1 SGHAT, CDR2 FQNNGV. CDR3 region: CASSWAIAAGNTIYF. CDR3 bases: TGTGCCAGCAGCTGGGCTATCGCTGCTGGAAACACCATATATTTT.

Regarding this clonotype: One junction end disagrees with the germline gene, perhaps due to a read error. The chain carries TRBV2 and TRBJ1-6; 8 bases match TRBD1. The CDR3 totals 12 residues. From germline, CDR1 is SNHLY and CDR2 FYNNEI. The DNA of the CDR3 is TGTGCCAGCAGTGGGGACAGGCTTCGCGCGAAGTTT. It codes for CASSGDRLRAKF.

There are many counts of this clonotype. This chain links TRBV19 with TRBJ1-2; 7 bases map to TRBD1. The junction had 11 bases not matched to a gene; V was cut back by 3 bases and J by 7 bases. The CDR3 is 15 residues long. Germline V CDR1 and CDR2: LNHDA, SQIVND (reference sequence). The CDR3 spells CASSMTTGRGSGYTF. In DNA form, the CDR3 reads TGTGCCAGTAGTATGACAACGGGCAGGGGGTCTGGCTACACCTTC. Drawing the rest from reference TRBV19 and TRBJ1-2, the complete variable domain is DGGITQSPKYLFRKEGQNVTLSCEQNLNHDAMYWYRQDPGQGLRLIYYSQIVNDFQKGDIAEGYSVSREKKESFPLTVTSAQKNPTAFYLCASSMTTGRGSGYTFGSGTRLTVV.

Ten or more counts support this clonotype. This chain joins TRBV7-9 and TRBJ2-5; D is unclear. V was shortened by 4 bases and J by 2 bases, with 14 bases between the two germline ends. The length of the CDR3 is 15 residues. CDR1 SEHNR and CDR2 FQNEAQ come from the germline V gene (reference sequence). The CDR3 protein is CASSSIMADQETQYF. The CDR3 DNA is TGTGCCAGCAGCTCTATAATGGCAGATCAAGAGACCCAGTACTTC.

This clonotype was seen many times. The chain recombines TRBV11-1 with TRBJ1-2; 8 bases map to TRBD1. The CDR3 length is 16 residues. Trimming at V came to 1 base and at J to 3 bases, leaving 7 bases not matched to a gene. Per germline, CDR1 SGHAT and CDR2 FQDESV (reference sequence). The CDR3 coding sequence is TGTGCCAGCAGCTTAGTCCCCTCGACAGGGGACTATGGCTACACCTTC. Amino acid sequence: CASSLVPSTGDYGYTF.

The rearrangement uses TRBV18 and TRBJ1-1; TRBD1 matches at 11 bases. The V gene end was trimmed by 3 bases and the J gene end by 6 bases; junction bases not matched to a gene: 6. The CDR3 loop spans 15 amino acids. CDR1 and CDR2 (germline): KGHSH, LQKENI. The chain's CDR3 is CASSPRTGGTAEAFF. In DNA form, the CDR3 reads TGTGCCAGCTCACCCCGGACAGGGGGCACAGCTGAAGCTTTCTTT.

The V call is TRBV19, the J call TRBJ1-5, with D perhaps TRBD1 (5 bases). V dropped 11 bases and J dropped 0 bases, with 11 bases sitting between them. This CDR3 is 13 amino acids long. The germline CDR1 and CDR2 sequences are LNHDA and SQIVND (reference sequence). CDR3 sequence (DNA): TGTGCCTGTACAGGATATAGCAATCAGCCCCAGCATTTT. Amino acids: CACTGYSNQPQHF.

Ten or more counts support this clonotype. This chain links TRBV5-1 with TRBJ2-5; 9 bases agree with TRBD1. Germline loops: CDR1 SGHRS, CDR2 YFSETQ. V was clipped by 0 bases and J by 3 bases; unmatched bases: 9. This CDR3 has 17 residues. The DNA of the CDR3 is TGCGCCAGCAGCTTGGCCCCAGGACAGGGGTCCAAAGAGACCCAGTACTTC. Translation gives CASSLAPGQGSKETQYF.

This clonotype was counted many times. The gene calls are TRBV6-4 and TRBJ1-6; no definite D call. The V gene's germline CDR1 is MRHNA and CDR2 SNTAGT. The V end was cut by 5 bases, the J end by 9 bases, with 14 bases between. The CDR3 consists of 14 residues. The DNA of the CDR3 is TGTGCCAGCAGTCCGGACCCGGCGGGTTCACCCCTCCACTTT. Protein product: CASSPDPAGSPLHF.